This TCR beta chain stems from a study of OX40 agonist ivuxolimab in advanced cancers. For the wider study: Ivuxolimab was an agonistic, fully human IgG2 monoclonal antibody directed against OX40 (CD134), a costimulatory receptor. Intravenous ivuxolimab was administered to patients every 2 weeks at six dose levels: 0.01, 0.1, 0.3, 1.5, 3 and 10 mg/kg. Among the approximately 50 dose-escalation patients, 19 had hepatocellular carcinoma, some 15 melanoma, 9 renal cell carcinoma and 9 head and neck cancer. In the dose-escalation cohort, 82.7% of patients were male, and the mean age was around 60 years, with a range of about 23 to 85. Patients were allowed to have had prior anti-PD-1, anti-PD-L1 or anti-CTLA-4 therapy, and 40% of the dose-escalation patients had been treated with checkpoint inhibitors. Three dose-escalation patients achieved partial responses, one with hepatocellular carcinoma and two with cutaneous melanoma. The purpose of peripheral TCRbeta sequencing was to test whether ivuxolimab changed TCR sequence diversity and led to clonal T-cell expansion. The paper describes the monotherapy dose-escalation part (N ≈ 52 patients) of the phase I trial of ivuxolimab.

As for this clone: There is no known antigen for this receptor. Base qualities were left out, and no much larger clone turns up one base away.

To sequence the TCRbeta CDR3 region, genomic DNA was isolated from the sorted cells. The immunoSEQ Assay was used to sequence the TCRbeta CDR3 regions. This is the immuneACCESS table as TCRdb keeps it, with only in-frame sequences that have V and J called. A part of the clones is gone; compared with another copy, unresolved V genes explain less than half, and the rest is unexplained. The sample contains approximately 82,000 clones, about 90% of them found a single time. Jointly, the top ten make up 0.76% of the sample. Patients with a history of autoimmune disease or receiving systemic immunosuppression were excluded from the trial. Peripheral blood for TCR sequencing was drawn from every dose cohort at baseline, at cycle 4 day 1 and at cycle 7 day 1. Samples were obtained from an open-label, multicenter, first-in-human phase I dose-escalation trial of ivuxolimab. Adults with locally advanced or metastatic head and neck squamous cell, hepatocellular, melanoma or renal cell carcinoma were enrolled in the trial. Before TCR sequencing, CD4+ and CD8+ T cells were separately sorted from peripheral blood.

Measured from the cysteine to the phenylalanine, the CDR3 is 12 residues long. Here the CDR3 DNA is all that survives: 36 bases in frame from base 1. Reading the germline V gene gives CDR1 SGHDT and CDR2 YYEEEE. Results the study describes overall, beyond this receptor: The antigen specificity of the clonally expanded peripheral T cells was not determined. After ivuxolimab, CD8+ T cells had more expanded clones than CD4+ T cells on average. In the 0.1-3.0 mg/kg groups, partial responders were among the patients with the lowest normalized peripheral clonal expansion, particularly in CD8+ T cells. Low levels of normalized T-cell clonal expansion were also seen in some patients who did not respond. At doses from 0.1 to 3.0 mg/kg, clonal expansion was seen in both CD4+ and CD8+ blood T cells between baseline and week 6.

The chain couples TRBV5-6 to TRBJ2-5; there is no confident call for the D gene. The assigned J gene may be wrong: the sequence end matches TRBJ2-7 better. This TCR was sampled from an adult with an advanced solid tumor such as melanoma, head and neck, liver or kidney cancer. The material was CD4+ or CD8+ T cells sorted from blood, obtained in a trial of the OX40 agonist ivuxolimab. In nucleotides, the sequence is TGTGCCAGCAGCTTTAGGTCGGCCGAGCAGTACTTC. This codes for CASSFRSAEQYF.